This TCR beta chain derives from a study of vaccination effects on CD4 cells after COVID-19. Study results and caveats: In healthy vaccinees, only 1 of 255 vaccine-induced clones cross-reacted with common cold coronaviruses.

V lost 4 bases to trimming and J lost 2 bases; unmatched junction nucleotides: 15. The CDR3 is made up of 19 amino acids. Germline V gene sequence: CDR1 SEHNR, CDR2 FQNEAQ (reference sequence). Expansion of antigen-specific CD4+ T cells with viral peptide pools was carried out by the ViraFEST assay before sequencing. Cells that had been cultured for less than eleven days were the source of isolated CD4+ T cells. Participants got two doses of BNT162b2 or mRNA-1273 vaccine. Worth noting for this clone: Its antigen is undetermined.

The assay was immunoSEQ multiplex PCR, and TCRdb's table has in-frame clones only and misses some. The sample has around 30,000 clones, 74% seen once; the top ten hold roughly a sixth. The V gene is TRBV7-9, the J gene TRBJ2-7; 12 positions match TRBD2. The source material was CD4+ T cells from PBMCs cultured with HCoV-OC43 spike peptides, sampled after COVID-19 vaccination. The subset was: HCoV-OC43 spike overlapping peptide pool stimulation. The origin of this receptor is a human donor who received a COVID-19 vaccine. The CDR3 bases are TGTGCCAGCAGCTCTAGACTAGCGGGAGAGCCCCTAAAGGCCTACGAGCAGTACTTC. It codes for CASSSRLAGEPLKAYEQYF.